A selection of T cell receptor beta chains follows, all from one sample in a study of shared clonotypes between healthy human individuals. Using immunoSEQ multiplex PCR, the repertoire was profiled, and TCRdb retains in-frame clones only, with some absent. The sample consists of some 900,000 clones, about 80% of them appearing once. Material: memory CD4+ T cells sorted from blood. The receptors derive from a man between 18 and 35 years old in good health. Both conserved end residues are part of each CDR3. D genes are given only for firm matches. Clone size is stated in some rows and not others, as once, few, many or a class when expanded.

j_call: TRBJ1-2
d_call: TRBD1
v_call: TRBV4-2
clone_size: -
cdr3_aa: CASSSRQGSNYGYTF
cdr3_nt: TGTGCCAGCAGCTCGCGACAGGGATCTAACTATGGCTACACCTTC

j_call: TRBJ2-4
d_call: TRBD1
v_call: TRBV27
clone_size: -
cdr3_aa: CASSLVVAPGTGTNIQYF
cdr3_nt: TGTGCCAGCAGTTTGGTCGTGGCGCCTGGGACAGGAACAAACATTCAGTACTTC

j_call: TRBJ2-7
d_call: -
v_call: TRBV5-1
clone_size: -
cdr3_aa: CASSPQNYEQYF
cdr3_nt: TGCGCCAGCAGCCCTCAGAACTACGAGCAGTACTTC

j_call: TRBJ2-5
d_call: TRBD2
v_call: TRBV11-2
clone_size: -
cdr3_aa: CASSFMTSGRASQETQYF
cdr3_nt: TGTGCCAGCAGCTTCATGACTAGCGGGAGGGCCTCTCAAGAGACCCAGTACTTC

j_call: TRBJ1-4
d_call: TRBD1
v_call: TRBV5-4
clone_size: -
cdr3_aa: CASSRTGTDNEKLFF
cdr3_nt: TGTGCCAGCAGTAGAACCGGGACAGATAATGAAAAACTGTTTTTT

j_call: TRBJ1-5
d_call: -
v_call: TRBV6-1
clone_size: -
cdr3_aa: CATTGGRGQPQHF
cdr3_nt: TGTGCCACCACCGGGGGGAGGGGTCAGCCCCAGCATTTT

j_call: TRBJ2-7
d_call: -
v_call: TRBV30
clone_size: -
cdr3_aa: CAWSVSDNSYEQYF
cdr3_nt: TGTGCCTGGAGTGTAAGTGACAATTCCTACGAGCAGTACTTC

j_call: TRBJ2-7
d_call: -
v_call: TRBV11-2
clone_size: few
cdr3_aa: CASSLSGGNPTKSYEQYF
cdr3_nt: TGTGCCAGCAGCTTATCGGGCGGGAACCCAACAAAATCCTACGAGCAGTACTTC

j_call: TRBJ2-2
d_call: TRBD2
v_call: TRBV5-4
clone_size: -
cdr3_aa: CASRPSAGGSTGELFF
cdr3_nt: TGTGCCAGCCGTCCCTCAGCGGGAGGCAGCACCGGGGAGCTGTTTTTT

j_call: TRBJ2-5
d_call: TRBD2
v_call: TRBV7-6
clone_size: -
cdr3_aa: CASSLGAAGGPETQYF
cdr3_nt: TGTGCCAGCAGCTTAGGGGCAGCGGGAGGGCCAGAGACCCAGTACTTC

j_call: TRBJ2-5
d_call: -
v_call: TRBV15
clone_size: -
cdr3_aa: CATSLGKETQYF
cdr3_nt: TGTGCCACCAGCCTTGGTAAAGAGACCCAGTACTTC

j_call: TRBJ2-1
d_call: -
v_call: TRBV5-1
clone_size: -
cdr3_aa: CASSLAGGVGYNEQFF
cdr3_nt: TGCGCCAGCAGCTTGGCCGGCGGGGTGGGTTACAATGAGCAGTTCTTC

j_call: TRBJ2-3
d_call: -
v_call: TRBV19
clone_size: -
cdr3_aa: CASSKGTDTQYF
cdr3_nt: TGTGCCAGTAGTAAGGGTACAGATACGCAGTATTTT

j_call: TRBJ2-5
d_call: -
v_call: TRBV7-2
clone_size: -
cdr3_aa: CASSVNRGQETQYF
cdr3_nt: TGTGCCAGCAGCGTAAATAGGGGTCAAGAGACCCAGTACTTC

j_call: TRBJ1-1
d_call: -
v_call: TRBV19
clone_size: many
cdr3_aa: CASSQKRNTEAFF
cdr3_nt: TGTGCCAGTAGCCAAAAACGGAACACTGAAGCTTTCTTT

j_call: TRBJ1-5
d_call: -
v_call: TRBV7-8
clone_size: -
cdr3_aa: CASSLEGGHSNQPQHF
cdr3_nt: TGTGCCAGCAGCTTAGAGGGGGGCCATAGCAATCAGCCCCAGCATTTT

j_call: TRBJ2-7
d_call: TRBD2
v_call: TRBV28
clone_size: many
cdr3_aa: CASSFHPSGGTTYEQYF
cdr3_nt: TGTGCCAGCAGTTTTCATCCTAGCGGGGGGACCACCTACGAGCAGTACTTC

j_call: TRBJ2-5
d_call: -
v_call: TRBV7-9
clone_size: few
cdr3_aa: CASSLGRVIISQETQYF
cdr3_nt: TGTGCCAGCAGCTTAGGTAGAGTGATAATTTCCCAAGAGACCCAGTACTTC

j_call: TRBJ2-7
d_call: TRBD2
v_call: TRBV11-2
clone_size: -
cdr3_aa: CASSWLADEQYF
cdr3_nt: TGTGCCAGCAGCTGGCTAGCGGACGAGCAGTACTTC

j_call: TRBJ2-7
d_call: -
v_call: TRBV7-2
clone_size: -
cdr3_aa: CASSLDYTSYEQYF
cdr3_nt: TGTGCCAGCAGCTTGGACTACACCTCCTACGAGCAGTACTTC

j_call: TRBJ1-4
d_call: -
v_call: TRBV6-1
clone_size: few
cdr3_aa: CASSPMDAGREKLFF
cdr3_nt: TGTGCCAGCAGTCCAATGGACGCGGGGAGGGAAAAACTGTTTTTT

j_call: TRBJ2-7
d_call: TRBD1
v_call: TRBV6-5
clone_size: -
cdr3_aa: CASSSRDRVGEQYF
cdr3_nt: TGTGCCAGCAGTTCCCGGGACAGGGTGGGCGAGCAGTACTTC

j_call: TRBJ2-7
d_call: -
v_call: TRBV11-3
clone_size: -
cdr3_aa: CASSRPGANEQYF
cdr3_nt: TGTGCCAGCAGCCGCCCAGGAGCCAACGAGCAGTACTTC

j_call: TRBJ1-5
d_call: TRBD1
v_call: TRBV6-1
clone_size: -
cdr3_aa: CASLRTGLVDQPQHF
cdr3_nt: TGTGCCAGCCTTAGGACAGGCTTGGTCGATCAGCCCCAGCATTTT

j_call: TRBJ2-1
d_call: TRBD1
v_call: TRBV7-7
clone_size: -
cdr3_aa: CASSPGTGTNNEQFF
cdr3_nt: TGTGCTAGCAGCCCCGGGACAGGGACGAACAATGAGCAGTTCTTC

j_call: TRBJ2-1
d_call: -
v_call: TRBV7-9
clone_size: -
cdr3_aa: CASIPLGWGSSYNEQFF
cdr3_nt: TGTGCCAGCATCCCCTTGGGGTGGGGGAGCTCCTACAATGAGCAGTTCTTC

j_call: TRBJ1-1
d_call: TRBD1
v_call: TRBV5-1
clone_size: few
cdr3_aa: CASSSGTGNTEAFF
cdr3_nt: TGCGCCAGCAGCTCCGGGACAGGGAACACTGAAGCTTTCTTT

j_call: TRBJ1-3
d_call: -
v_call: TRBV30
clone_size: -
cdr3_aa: CAWSPPGNTIYF
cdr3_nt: TGTGCCTGGAGCCCACCTGGAAACACCATATATTTT

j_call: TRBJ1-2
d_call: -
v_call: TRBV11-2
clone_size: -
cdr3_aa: CASSLGAPYYGYTF
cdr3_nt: TGTGCCAGCAGTCTAGGAGCTCCCTACTATGGCTACACCTTC

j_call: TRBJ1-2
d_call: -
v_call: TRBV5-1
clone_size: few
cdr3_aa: CASSLTEDDYTF
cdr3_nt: TGCGCCAGCAGCTTGACGGAGGATGACTACACCTTC

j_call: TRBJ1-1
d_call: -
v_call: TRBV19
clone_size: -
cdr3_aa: CASTSTGTTEAFF
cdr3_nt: TGTGCCAGTACCTCTACAGGGACCACTGAAGCTTTCTTT

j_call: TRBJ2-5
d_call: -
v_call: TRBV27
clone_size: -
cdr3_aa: CASSLRYQETQYF
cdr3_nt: TGTGCCAGCAGTTTGAGGTACCAAGAGACCCAGTACTTC

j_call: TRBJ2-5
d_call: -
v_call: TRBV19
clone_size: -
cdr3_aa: CASSTSGLQETQYF
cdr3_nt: TGTGCCAGTAGTACGTCGGGACTGCAAGAGACCCAGTACTTC

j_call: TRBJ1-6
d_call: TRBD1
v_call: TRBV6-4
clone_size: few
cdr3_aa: CASSLRDRVVSPLHF
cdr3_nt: TGTGCCAGCAGCCTCCGGGACAGGGTGGTGTCACCCCTCCACTTT

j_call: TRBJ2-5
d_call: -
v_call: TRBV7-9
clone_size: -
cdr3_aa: CASSWTDKRETQYF
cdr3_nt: TGTGCCAGCAGCTGGACGGACAAAAGGGAGACCCAGTACTTC

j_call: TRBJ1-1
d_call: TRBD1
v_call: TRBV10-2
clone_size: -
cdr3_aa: CASSEDSKTGLVDTEAFF
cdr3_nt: TGCGCCAGCAGTGAGGACTCTAAGACAGGGCTTGTGGACACTGAAGCTTTCTTT

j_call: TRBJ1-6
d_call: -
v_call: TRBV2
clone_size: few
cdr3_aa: CASSKDPRVNSPLHF
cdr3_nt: TGTGCCAGCAGTAAAGACCCAAGGGTTAATTCACCCCTCCACTTT

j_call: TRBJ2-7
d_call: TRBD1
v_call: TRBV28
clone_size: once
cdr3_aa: CASSSGQATYEQYF
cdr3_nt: TGTGCCAGCAGTTCTGGACAGGCGACCTACGAGCAGTACTTC

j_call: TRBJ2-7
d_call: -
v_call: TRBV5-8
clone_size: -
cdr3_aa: CASSLTDGPYEQYF
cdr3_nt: TGTGCCAGCAGCTTGACGGACGGCCCCTACGAGCAGTACTTC

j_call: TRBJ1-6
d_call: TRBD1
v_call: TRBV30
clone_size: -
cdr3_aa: CAWSVQGNSPLHF
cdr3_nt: TGTGCCTGGAGTGTACAGGGGAATTCACCCCTCCACTTT

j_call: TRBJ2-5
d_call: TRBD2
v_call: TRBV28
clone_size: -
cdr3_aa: CASGSAGVETQYF
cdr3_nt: TGTGCCAGCGGGTCGGCGGGAGTGGAGACCCAGTACTTC

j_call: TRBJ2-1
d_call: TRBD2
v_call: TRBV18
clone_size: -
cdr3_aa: CASSPPGTRMYEQFF
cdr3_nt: TGTGCCAGCTCACCGCCCGGGACTAGAATGTATGAGCAGTTCTTC

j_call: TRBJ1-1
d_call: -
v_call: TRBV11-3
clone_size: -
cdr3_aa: CASSLDGTAEAFF
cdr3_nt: TGTGCCAGCAGCTTAGATGGGACGGCCGAAGCTTTCTTT

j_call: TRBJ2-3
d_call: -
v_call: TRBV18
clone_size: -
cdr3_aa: CASSLNFRDTQYF
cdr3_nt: TGTGCCAGCTCCCTTAACTTTAGAGATACGCAGTATTTT

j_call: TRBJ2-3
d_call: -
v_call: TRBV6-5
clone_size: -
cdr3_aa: CASSYSGSTDTQYF
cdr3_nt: TGTGCCAGCAGTTACTCGGGCAGCACAGATACGCAGTATTTT

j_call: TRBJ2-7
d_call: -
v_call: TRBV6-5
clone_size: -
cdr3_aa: CASSHPPRGQYF
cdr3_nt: TGTGCCAGCAGTCACCCGCCCAGGGGGCAGTACTTC

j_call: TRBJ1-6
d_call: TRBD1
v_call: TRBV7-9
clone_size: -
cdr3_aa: CASSSPRGLLNSPLHF
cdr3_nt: TGTGCCAGCAGTTCTCCTAGGGGGCTTTTGAATTCACCCCTCCACTTT

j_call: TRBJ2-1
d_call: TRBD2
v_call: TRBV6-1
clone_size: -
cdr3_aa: CASSPLRGEGREQFF
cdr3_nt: TGTGCCAGCAGCCCACTGCGGGGGGAGGGCCGTGAGCAGTTCTTC

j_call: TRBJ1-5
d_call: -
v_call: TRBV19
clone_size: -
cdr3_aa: CASSSGASSQPQHF
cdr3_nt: TGTGCCAGTAGTTCCGGGGCCTCCAGTCAGCCCCAGCATTTT

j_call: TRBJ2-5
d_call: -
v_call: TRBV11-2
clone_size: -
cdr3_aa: CASSLGERGGQYF
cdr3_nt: TGTGCCAGCAGCTTAGGCGAAAGGGGAGGCCAGTACTTC

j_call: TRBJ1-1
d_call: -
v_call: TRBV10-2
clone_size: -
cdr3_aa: CASTVTQGMNTEAFF
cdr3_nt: TGCGCCAGCACGGTTACCCAGGGGATGAACACTGAAGCTTTCTTT

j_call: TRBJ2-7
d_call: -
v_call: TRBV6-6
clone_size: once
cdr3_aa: CASSYGTVGAYEQYF
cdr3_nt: TGTGCCAGCAGTTACGGGACGGTGGGGGCCTACGAGCAGTACTTC

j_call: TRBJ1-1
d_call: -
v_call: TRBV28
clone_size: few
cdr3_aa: CASSFGAGEYTEAFF
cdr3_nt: TGTGCCAGCAGTTTTGGGGCAGGAGAATACACTGAAGCTTTCTTT

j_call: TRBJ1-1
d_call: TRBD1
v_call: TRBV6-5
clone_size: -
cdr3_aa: CASSSGTGLIRRAFF
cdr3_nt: TGTGCCAGCAGTTCCGGGACAGGGTTAATTAGGAGAGCTTTCTTT

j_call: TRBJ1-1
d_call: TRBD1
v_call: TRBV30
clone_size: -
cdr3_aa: CAWSKGPRGQGLSEAFF
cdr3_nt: TGTGCCTGGAGTAAGGGCCCCCGGGGACAGGGTTTGTCTGAAGCTTTCTTT